The 13 T cell receptor beta chains below come from one sample, sequenced in a study of cytomegalovirus exposure and HLA in healthy donors. In the PCR, 60 Vbeta and 13 Jbeta primers were used. The assay was immunoSEQ multiplex PCR, and TCRdb's table has in-frame clones only and misses some. The repertoire holds about 140,000 clones, with 76% as singletons. The sequencing input was PBMCs. Receptor source: a male donor in good health and CMV-seronegative.

CDR3 protein: CASSPEGTSGYNEQFF. The CDR3 coding sequence is TGCGCCAGCAGCCCCGAGGGGACTAGCGGCTACAATGAGCAGTTCTTC. V usage is TRBV5-1 and J usage is TRBJ2-1, with 11 bases that match TRBD2. The CDR3 has 16 residues. The germline CDR1 and CDR2 sequences are SGHRS and YFSETQ. J was trimmed by 3 bases and V by 4 bases; bases with no gene match: 6.

This clone occurred a few times. The chain links TRBV5-4 to TRBJ1-1, with TRBD1 identical over 8 bases. V shed 2 bases, J shed 5 bases, and the junction held 2 bases outside the gene matches. Per the germline V gene, CDR1 is SGHNT and CDR2 is YYREEE (reference sequence). This CDR3 has 13 residues. The CDR3 bases are TGTGCCAGCAGCTTACAGGGGGGTACTGAAGCTTTCTTT. The encoded protein is CASSLQGGTEAFF.

V is TRBV7-7 and J is TRBJ2-1; 7 positions match TRBD2. Germline V gene lookup returns CDR1 SSHAT and CDR2 FNYEAQ (reference sequence). Losses at the gene ends were 3 bases for V and 6 bases for J; bases not matched to a gene: 5. There are 14 residues in the CDR3. The CDR3 bases are TGTGCCAGCAGCTTTTCGGCGGGAGTCAATGAGCAGTTCTTC. It translates to CASSFSAGVNEQFF.

The chain recombines TRBV12-2 with TRBJ2-7; TRBD2 was called by the table and not checked on the DNA. TRBV12-2 constitutes a pseudogene. The CDR3 runs 13 residues. The CDR3 protein is CASRAYLAWKQYF. CDR3 nucleotide sequence: TGTGCAAGTCGCGCCTACCTAGCTTGGAAGCAGTACTTC.

The V gene is TRBV6-5, the J gene TRBJ1-2; D is unclear. V lost 6 bases to trimming and J lost 1 base, with 15 bases between them. Germline-derived CDR1 and CDR2 are MNHEY and SVGAGI. The CDR3 contains 15 residues. CDR3: CASSYRGGHNYGYTF. The CDR3 nucleotides are TGTGCCAGCAGCTACCGGGGAGGTCATAACTATGGCTACACCTTC.

Worth noting for this clone: The CDR3 end shows no conserved phenylalanine or tryptophan, and so a read error is likely. The genes are TRBV7-9 and TRBJ1-1; D uncertain. CDR1 and CDR2 (germline): SEHNR, FQNEAQ (reference sequence). V was clipped by 0 bases and J by 4 bases, with 15 bases between them. The CDR3 is 16 residues long. The CDR3 DNA reads TGTGCCAGCAGCTTAGCATCTGGTGGCGGACTCACTGAAGCTTTCCTT. Encoded protein: CASSLASGGGLTEAFL.

This sequence joins TRBV5-1 and TRBJ2-1; TRBD2 matches 13 bases. V lost 6 bases, J lost 4 bases, and 13 bases stayed unmatched. CDR1 is SGHRS, CDR2 YFSETQ, per germline. This CDR3 is 18 amino acids long. As DNA, the CDR3 is TGCGCCAGCACCCGGAATCCGGGACTAGCGGGGCCTTACAATGAGCAGTTCTTC. Its translation is CASTRNPGLAGPYNEQFF. Complete variable domain (other parts from reference TRBV5-1 and TRBJ2-1): KAGVTQTPRYLIKTRGQQVTLSCSPISGHRSVSWYQQTPGQGLQFLFEYFSETQRNKGNFPGRFSGRQFSNSRSEMNVSTLELGDSALYLCASTRNPGLAGPYNEQFFGPGTRLTVL.

The chain carries TRBV7-2 and TRBJ1-5; 9 bases are shared with TRBD1. CDR1 SGHTA and CDR2 FQGNSA come from the germline V gene. The V segment lost 5 bases and the J segment 9 bases; nucleotides outside the gene matches: 5. The CDR3 sequence is 13 residues long. The CDR3 DNA sequence: TGTGCCAGCAGCCCGGGACAGGGTCGGCCCCAGCATTTT. Amino acids: CASSPGQGRPQHF.

The table lists this clone with a count of one. The chain employs TRBV9 and TRBJ1-1, with D unresolved. Trimming took 1 base from V and 1 from J, leaving 8 bases between them. The CDR3 is made up of 14 amino acids. Germline lookup yields CDR1 SGDLS and CDR2 YYNGEE. CDR3 nucleotides: TGTGCCAGCAGCGTACGAACAGAGAACACTGAAGCTTTCTTT. Protein product: CASSVRTENTEAFF.

The rearrangement uses TRBV30 and TRBJ1-5, with 7 bases lining up with TRBD1. The CDR3 covers 19 residues. Germline V lookup: CDR1 GTSNPN, CDR2 SVGIG (reference sequence). Trimming removed 0 bases from V and 1 base from J; junction bases left unmatched: 15. CDR3 DNA: TGTGCCTGGAGTGTACCTTCCAACAGGGGCACAATCAGCAATCAGCCCCAGCATTTT. Protein sequence: CAWSVPSNRGTISNQPQHF.

The chain has TRBV28 and TRBJ2-6; weak D call: TRBD2 (5 bases). The CDR3 sequence is 16 residues long. The V gene lost 7 bases and the J gene lost 0 bases, with 13 bases spanning the gap. Germline CDR1 is MDHEN and CDR2 is SYDVKM. The CDR3 nucleotides are TGTGCCAGCACATCCCTAGGGAGCTCTGGGGCCAACGTCCTGACTTTC. It encodes CASTSLGSSGANVLTF.

The chain joins TRBV25-1 to TRBJ2-5; 10 nucleotides agree with TRBD2. CDR1 is MGHDK, CDR2 SYGVNS, per germline. V dropped 8 bases and J dropped 2; count of bases not matched to a gene: 8. This CDR3 has 15 residues. The DNA for the CDR3 is TGTGCCAGCGGCAGAGGACTAGCGGTACAAGAGACCCAGTACTTC. This sequence encodes CASGRGLAVQETQYF.

The J gene is TRBJ2-1, the V gene TRBV10-3; the match to TRBD2 covers 10 bases. The CDR3 covers 13 residues. The V gene's germline CDR1 is ENHRY and CDR2 SYGVKD. Germline trimming cut 5 bases from V and 7 bases from J; bases unmatched to any gene: 2. The chain's CDR3 is CAISQREGNEQFF. The CDR3 coding sequence is TGTGCCATCAGTCAGCGGGAGGGGAATGAGCAGTTCTTC.